This TCR beta chain was profiled in a study of T cells in Graves' hyperthyroidism and ophthalmopathy. The study's findings and limits: Among thyroid clonotypes expanded above 0.001, most also appeared in blood. The model forecast ophthalmopathy, anticipating it by a median approximately 6 months before onset.

TCR beta CDR3 sequences were amplified from RNA transcripts. With the HTBI primer set, the TCR CDR3 went through a first round of RT-PCR. TCRdb reanalysed the multiplex PCR reads using MiXCR and keeps one entry per CDR3 protein. The sample carries around 200,000 distinct CDR3 sequences, around 17% recorded once. PBMCs were sourced from roughly 9.7 ml fresh peripheral blood. This clonotype was counted ten times or more. As yet, its antigen is unknown. The TCR sequence derives from a man in his forties with Graves' hyperthyroidism. Input material: blood.

CDR3 residues: CASRAGESSYEQYF. CDR3 nucleotide sequence: TGCGCCAGCCGAGCGGGCGAGAGCTCCTACGAGCAGTACTTC. The genes are TRBV5-1 and TRBJ2-7, with a tentative D call TRBD2 (6 bases). With 7 bases removed from V and 0 bases from J, the gap between germline ends came to 14 bases. This CDR3 is built from 14 residues. Germline CDR1 SGHRS, CDR2 YFSETQ.